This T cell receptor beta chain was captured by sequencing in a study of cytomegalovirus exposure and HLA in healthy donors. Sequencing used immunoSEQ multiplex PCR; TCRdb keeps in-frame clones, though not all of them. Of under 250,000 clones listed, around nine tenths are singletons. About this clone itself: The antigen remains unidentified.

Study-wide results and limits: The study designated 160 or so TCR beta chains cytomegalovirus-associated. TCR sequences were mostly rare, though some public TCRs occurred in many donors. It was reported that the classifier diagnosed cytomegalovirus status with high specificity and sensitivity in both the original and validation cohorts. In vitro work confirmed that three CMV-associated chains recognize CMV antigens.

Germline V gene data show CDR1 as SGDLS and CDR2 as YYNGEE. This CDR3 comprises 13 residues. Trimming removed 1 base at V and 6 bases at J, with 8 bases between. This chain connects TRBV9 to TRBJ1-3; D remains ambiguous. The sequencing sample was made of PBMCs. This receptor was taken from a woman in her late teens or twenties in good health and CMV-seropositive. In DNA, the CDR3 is TGTGCCAGCAGCGTAACAGATACAAACACCATATATTTT. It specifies CASSVTDTNTIYF.